A single sample is the source of the 5 T cell receptor beta chains below, sequenced in a study of OX40 agonist ivuxolimab in advanced cancers. The method was immunoSEQ multiplex PCR; TCRdb's version includes in-frame clones alone and lacks a portion of them. Counted here are roughly 64,000 clones, roughly four fifths occurring once; the ten biggest clones make up less than 5%. The sequencing used CD4+ or CD8+ T cells sorted from blood, collected in a trial of the OX40 agonist ivuxolimab. Receptors were obtained from an adult with an advanced solid tumor such as melanoma, head and neck, liver or kidney cancer.

The rearrangement joins TRBV5-4 to TRBJ1-2; D is possibly TRBD1 (6 bases). The V gene lost 4 bases and the J gene lost 6 bases, with 13 bases spanning the gap. Germline lookup yields CDR1 SGHNT and CDR2 YYREEE (reference sequence). The CDR3 has 13 residues. For the CDR3, the DNA is TGTGCCAGCAGCACGGACAGACAGAATGGCTACACCTTC. Amino acids: CASSTDRQNGYTF.

This chain's CDR3 is CASSGGSGQPQHF. DNA of the CDR3: TGCGCCAGCAGCGGGGGCTCAGGGCAGCCCCAGCATTTT. The V and J genes are TRBV5-1 and TRBJ1-5, with D possibly matching TRBD1 (6 bases). Trimming cost V 4 bases and J 7 bases, with 12 bases left between them. The V gene's germline CDR1 is SGHRS and CDR2 YFSETQ. CDR3 length: 13 residues.

The sample holds one count of this clone. The chain recombines TRBV7-9 with TRBJ2-1; TRBD1 matches at 9 bases. Per the germline V gene, CDR1 is SEHNR and CDR2 is FQNEAQ (reference sequence). V lost 5 bases, J lost 7 bases, and 6 bases stayed unmatched. The CDR3 is made up of 14 amino acids. The CDR3 sequence: CASSPGQGGNEQFF. The CDR3, as DNA: TGTGCCAGCAGCCCGGGACAGGGTGGTAATGAGCAGTTCTTC.

The V and J genes are TRBV4-2 and TRBJ1-2; no clear D gene. V dropped 0 bases and J dropped 4 bases, with 6 bases sitting between them. The CDR3 extends over 13 amino acids. Germline-derived CDR1 and CDR2 are LGHNA and YNFKEQ. The CDR3 protein is CASSQDGSYGYTF. DNA for the CDR3: TGTGCCAGCAGCCAAGATGGTAGCTATGGCTACACCTTC.

V and J are TRBV7-8 and TRBJ2-1, with 7 bases identical to TRBD2. The length of the CDR3 is 16 residues. The germline V gene encodes CDR1 SGHVS and CDR2 FQNEAQ. J lost 9 bases, V lost 5 bases, and 16 bases had no gene match. CDR3 in amino acids: CASSPLGGTIVGEQFF. As DNA, the CDR3 is TGTGCCAGCAGCCCCCTGGGGGGGACTATAGTTGGTGAGCAGTTCTTC.